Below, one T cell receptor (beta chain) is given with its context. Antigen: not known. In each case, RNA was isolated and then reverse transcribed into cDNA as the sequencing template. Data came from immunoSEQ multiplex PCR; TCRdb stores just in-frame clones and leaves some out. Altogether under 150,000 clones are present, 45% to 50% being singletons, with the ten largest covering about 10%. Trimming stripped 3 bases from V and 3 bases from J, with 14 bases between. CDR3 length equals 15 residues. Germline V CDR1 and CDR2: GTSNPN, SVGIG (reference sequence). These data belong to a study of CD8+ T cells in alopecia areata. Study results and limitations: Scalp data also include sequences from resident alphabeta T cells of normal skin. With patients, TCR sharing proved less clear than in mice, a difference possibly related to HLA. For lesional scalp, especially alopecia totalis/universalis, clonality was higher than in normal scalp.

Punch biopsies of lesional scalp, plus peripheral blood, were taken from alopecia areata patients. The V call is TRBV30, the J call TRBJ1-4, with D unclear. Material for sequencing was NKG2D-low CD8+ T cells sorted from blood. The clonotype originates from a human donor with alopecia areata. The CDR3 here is CAWREWTDANEKLFF. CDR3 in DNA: TGTGCCTGGAGGGAATGGACGGACGCTAATGAAAAACTGTTTTTT.